This entry lists 28 T cell receptor beta chains sequenced from one sample in a study of cytomegalovirus exposure and HLA in healthy donors. Vbeta (60) and Jbeta (13) primers were used in the PCR. Some clones are missing from TCRdb's copy, which holds only in-frame ones; the method was immunoSEQ multiplex PCR. There are approximately 260,000 clones in the sample; roughly 86% occur only once, and about 2% lies in the top ten. Material for sequencing was PBMCs. These receptors originate from a woman aged 40 to 50 in good health and CMV-seropositive.

The chain uses TRBV6-1 and TRBJ1-1, with 7 bases lining up with TRBD1. The CDR3 runs to 15 residues. Per germline, CDR1 MNHNS and CDR2 SASEGT. Trimming cost V 7 bases and J 5 bases; bases outside gene matches: 13. CDR3 bases: TGTGCCAGCACCAGAATCGGGCAGGGGGAAACTGAAGCTTTCTTT. As protein: CASTRIGQGETEAFF.

The sample holds one count of this clone. The chain is built from TRBV6-5 and TRBJ2-7; 10 bases map to TRBD2. V dropped 2 bases and J dropped 4; count of bases not matched to a gene: 8. Germline V lookup: CDR1 MNHEY, CDR2 SVGAGI. The CDR3 loop spans 16 amino acids. This CDR3 reads CASSYQTSGSSYEQYF. In nucleotides, the CDR3 is TGTGCCAGCAGTTACCAGACTAGCGGGTCTTCATACGAGCAGTACTTC.

This clone was detected only a few times. V and J are TRBV10-3 and TRBJ1-2; D perhaps matches TRBD1 (6 bases). CDR1 is ENHRY and CDR2 is SYGVKD in the germline V gene. The CDR3 contains 15 residues. Trimming took 3 bases from V and 5 from J, leaving 16 bases between them. CDR3 bases: TGTGCCATCAGTGAATGGGACATTAAGTGGTATGGCTACACCTTC. This translates into CAISEWDIKWYGYTF.

V gene TRBV7-9 combines with J gene TRBJ2-7; 9 bases map to TRBD2. Per the germline V gene, CDR1 is SEHNR and CDR2 is FQNEAQ (reference sequence). V dropped 5 bases and J dropped 0; count of bases not matched to a gene: 14. CDR3 length: 18 residues. The CDR3 bases are TGTGCCAGCAGCCAAAATAAGCTAGCGGGGCCCCTCTCCTACGAGCAGTACTTC. Encoded protein: CASSQNKLAGPLSYEQYF.

The chain links TRBV4-3 to TRBJ1-1; 8 positions match TRBD1. Trimming took 2 bases from V and 11 from J; bases not matched to a gene: 10. Germline V CDR1 and CDR2: LGHNA, YSLEER. The CDR3 spans 14 residues. The CDR3 reads CASSQKSGGAPAFF. CDR3 DNA: TGCGCCAGCAGCCAAAAATCAGGGGGCGCCCCCGCTTTCTTT.

The rearrangement uses TRBV7-2 and TRBJ1-2; the match to TRBD1 covers 9 bases. There are 13 residues in the CDR3. Trimming removed 5 bases from V and 12 bases from J; junction bases left unmatched: 10. Germline V CDR1 and CDR2: SGHTA, FQGNSA. CDR3 bases: TGTGCCAGCAGCGAAGGACAGGGGCTAGGTAACACCTTC. Translation gives CASSEGQGLGNTF.

This clone was detected once. The chain recombines TRBV11-2 with TRBJ2-2, with 8 bases aligning to TRBD2. Per germline, CDR1 SGHAT and CDR2 FQNNGV. This CDR3 region has 15 residues. V was clipped by 1 base and J by 9 bases; unmatched bases: 7. The CDR3 DNA sequence: TGTGCCAGCAGCTTAGTTGAGGCTAGCGGGCGGGAGCTGTTTTTT. This encodes CASSLVEASGRELFF.

This chain connects TRBV6-4 to TRBJ2-5; tentatively, D is TRBD2 (5 bases). The CDR3 extends over 11 amino acids. Looked up from germline, CDR1 is MRHNA and CDR2 is SNTAGT. V was cut by 8 bases and J by 7 bases, with 11 bases left in between. This CDR3 is CASLARGTQYF. The CDR3 bases are TGTGCCAGCCTAGCTAGAGGGACCCAGTACTTC.

The chain has TRBV19 and TRBJ2-2; 9 nucleotides line up with TRBD1. Losses at the gene ends were 3 bases for V and 3 bases for J; bases not matched to a gene: 5. CDR3 length: 16 residues. Germline V gene sequence: CDR1 LNHDA, CDR2 SQIVND (reference sequence). For the CDR3, the DNA is TGTGCCAGTAGTATTGACAGGGGGGTCTACACCGGGGAGCTGTTTTTT. Amino acids: CASSIDRGVYTGELFF. Drawing the rest from reference TRBV19 and TRBJ2-2, the complete variable domain is DGGITQSPKYLFRKEGQNVTLSCEQNLNHDAMYWYRQDPGQGLRLIYYSQIVNDFQKGDIAEGYSVSREKKESFPLTVTSAQKNPTAFYLCASSIDRGVYTGELFFGEGSRLTVL.

The chain has TRBV6-6 and TRBJ2-7, with TRBD1 matching 8 bases. With 6 bases clipped from V and 1 base from J, the junction kept 5 bases outside the gene matches. Germline V lookup: CDR1 MNHNY, CDR2 SVGAGI (reference sequence). CDR3 length equals 14 residues. The CDR3 is CASRADRASYEQYF. The CDR3 DNA is TGTGCCAGCAGGGCGGACAGGGCGTCCTACGAGCAGTACTTC.

V is TRBV28 and J is TRBJ1-4; D uncertain. Germline V gene sequence: CDR1 MDHEN, CDR2 SYDVKM. Trimming removed 4 bases from V and 8 bases from J, with 11 bases in between. The CDR3 covers 13 residues. The CDR3, as DNA: TGTGCCAGCAGTTCTAGCTTGGGGGAAAAACTGTTTTTT. Amino acids: CASSSSLGEKLFF.

The rearrangement uses TRBV5-8 and TRBJ2-1, with no clear D. The germline CDR1 and CDR2 sequences are SGHTS and YDEGEE. This CDR3 has 13 amino acids. The V and J ends lost 0 bases and 7 bases respectively, with 8 bases between them. The CDR3 DNA follows: TGTGCCAGCAGCTTGGTATGGCGGAATGAGCAGTTCTTC. This sequence encodes CASSLVWRNEQFF. The complete variable domain, with remaining parts taken from reference TRBV5-8 and TRBJ2-1, reads EAGVTQSPTHLIKTRGQQATLRCSPISGHTSVYWYQQALGLGLQFLLWYDEGEERNRGNFPPRFSGRQFPNYSSELNVNALELEDSALYLCASSLVWRNEQFFGPGTRLTVL.

The chain carries TRBV10-3 and TRBJ1-2, with a possible D match to TRBD1 (6 bases). The CDR3 is made up of 14 amino acids. Germline CDR1 is ENHRY and CDR2 is SYGVKD. The V end was cut by 0 bases, the J end by 8 bases, with 13 bases between. CDR3 sequence (DNA): TGTGCCATCAGTGAGTCGAGGGGGGGAATGGGCTACACCTTC. Translated: CAISESRGGMGYTF.

This sequence joins TRBV2 and TRBJ2-3, with TRBD2 as a possible D gene (6 bases). This CDR3 is 18 amino acids long. Germline lookup yields CDR1 SNHLY and CDR2 FYNNEI. Trimming stripped 6 bases from V and 3 bases from J, with 25 bases between. The CDR3 bases are TGTGCCAGCAGCCTGAAGCGGATTTCGGGGGTTGGGACAGATACGCAGTATTTT. Translation: CASSLKRISGVGTDTQYF. The whole variable domain, remainder taken from reference TRBV2 and TRBJ2-3, is EPEVTQTPSHQVTQMGQEVILRCVPISNHLYFYWYRQILGQKVEFLVSFYNNEISEKSEIFDDQFSVERPDGSNFTLKIRSTKLEDSAMYFCASSLKRISGVGTDTQYFGPGTRLTVL.

The rearrangement links TRBV28 to TRBJ1-1; D may be TRBD1 (6 bases). In germline, CDR1 is MDHEN, CDR2 SYDVKM. This CDR3 has 12 amino acids. V lost 2 bases and J lost 6, with 7 bases in between. CDR3 protein: CASSLRTAEAFF. In nucleotides, the CDR3 is TGTGCCAGCAGTTTACGGACAGCTGAAGCTTTCTTT. The variable domain in full, completed from reference TRBV28 and TRBJ1-1, reads DVKVTQSSRYLVKRTGEKVFLECVQDMDHENMFWYRQDPGLGLRLIYFSYDVKMKEKGDIPEGYSVSREKKERFSLILESASTNQTSMYLCASSLRTAEAFFGQGTRLTVV.

The CDR3 is CASSPGQQRIEKLFF. The CDR3 region has the DNA TGTGCCAGCAGCCCCGGACAGCAGCGAATTGAAAAACTGTTTTTT. V usage is TRBV11-1 and J usage is TRBJ1-4; TRBD1 might be the D (6 bases). Germline V gives CDR1 SGHAT, CDR2 FQDESV (reference sequence). Trimming took off 5 bases at V and 7 bases at J, with 17 bases between the two ends. The CDR3 extends over 15 amino acids.

This chain links TRBV6-6 with TRBJ2-3; possible D gene TRBD2, 6 bases. V was pared by 6 bases and J by 0 bases, with 13 bases between. CDR3 length: 15 residues. CDR1 and CDR2 from the germline V gene are MNHNY and SVGAGI (reference sequence). Here the CDR3 reads CASSAGSGSTDTQYF. The CDR3 nucleotides are TGTGCCAGCAGCGCGGGAAGCGGGAGCACAGATACGCAGTATTTT.

This chain links TRBV27 with TRBJ2-7; 7 nucleotides agree with TRBD2. Germline lookup yields CDR1 MNHEY and CDR2 SMNVEV (reference sequence). V was clipped by 0 bases and J by 3 bases; unmatched bases: 5. CDR3 length equals 15 residues. The CDR3 DNA reads as TGTGCCAGCAGTTTATCGGCGGGAGAGGGCTACGAGCAGTACTTC. Translated: CASSLSAGEGYEQYF.

The chain combines TRBV27 with TRBJ2-1; TRBD1 might be the D (6 bases). V lost 2 bases and J lost 4, with 21 bases in between. CDR3 length: 18 residues. Germline CDR1 is MNHEY and CDR2 is SMNVEV (reference sequence). The CDR3 DNA reads as TGTGCCAGCAGTTTAACACCGGCAGGGGAGTACCTTTACAATGAGCAGTTCTTC. This gives the protein CASSLTPAGEYLYNEQFF.

In nucleotides, the CDR3 is TGTGCCAGCAGCTTGGCCGGGACAGGCAAACACACTGAAGCTTTCTTT. It translates to CASSLAGTGKHTEAFF. The rearrangement links TRBV5-4 to TRBJ1-1; TRBD1 matches 8 bases. The V segment lost 0 bases and the J segment 3 bases; nucleotides outside the gene matches: 7. The CDR3 length is 16 residues. Germline CDR1 is SGHNT and CDR2 is YYREEE (reference sequence).

V and J are TRBV27 and TRBJ2-1, with 11 nucleotides matching TRBD2. The CDR3 is 14 residues long. The germline V gene encodes CDR1 MNHEY and CDR2 SMNVEV (reference sequence). V dropped 7 bases and J dropped 7; count of bases not matched to a gene: 6. CDR3 in DNA: TGTGCCAGCAAGGGGCTAGCGGGAGGTAATGAGCAGTTCTTC. Translated, it gives CASKGLAGGNEQFF.

To note about this clone: Compared with germline, one end of the junction differs, possibly owing to a read error. The chain uses TRBV6-1 and TRBJ1-3; 7 bases line up with TRBD1. Germline-derived CDR1 and CDR2 are MNHNS and SASEGT. This CDR3 has 17 amino acids. For the CDR3, the DNA is TGTGCCAGCGGTGAAAATTCCCAGGGGGTCGCTGGAAACACCATATATTTT. Residues: CASGENSQGVAGNTIYF.

J is TRBJ1-2 and V is TRBV7-2; D is perhaps TRBD1 (5 bases). Germline V gene sequence: CDR1 SGHTA, CDR2 FQGNSA. Trimming pared 1 base from V and 4 bases from J, leaving 16 bases between. The CDR3 covers 16 residues. In DNA, the CDR3 is TGTGCCAGCAGCTTAGGAGGCGGGGAAAGGGGCTATGGCTACACCTTC. Translating gives CASSLGGGERGYGYTF.

The V call is TRBV7-9, the J call TRBJ2-5; 12 bases are a match to TRBD2. Germline CDR1 is SEHNR and CDR2 is FQNEAQ (reference sequence). The CDR3 is 16 amino acids. V shed 0 bases, J shed 4 bases, and the junction held 3 bases outside the gene matches. DNA for the CDR3: TGTGCCAGCAGCTTAGCGCCACTAGCGGGAGGAGAGACCCAGTACTTC. Translation: CASSLAPLAGGETQYF. The complete variable domain, with remaining parts taken from reference TRBV7-9 and TRBJ2-5, reads DTGVSQNPRHKITKRGQNVTFRCDPISEHNRLYWYRQTLGQGPEFLTYFQNEAQLEKSRLLSDRFSAERPKGSFSTLEIQRTEQGDSAMYLCASSLAPLAGGETQYFGPGTRLLVL.

The chain employs TRBV4-1 and TRBJ2-1; TRBD2 is a possible D gene (5 bases). Germline lookup yields CDR1 MGHRA and CDR2 YSYEKL. The V and J ends lost 1 base and 10 bases respectively, with 11 bases between them. The CDR3 contains 13 residues. In DNA form, the CDR3 reads TGCGCCAGCAGCCAAGGAGTGGGAGTCGAGCAGTTCTTC. The encoded protein is CASSQGVGVEQFF.

This clone was picked up one time. The J gene is TRBJ2-4, the V gene TRBV19; D perhaps matches TRBD1 (6 bases). Germline lookup yields CDR1 LNHDA and CDR2 SQIVND (reference sequence). The CDR3 loop spans 14 amino acids. V dropped 0 bases and J dropped 12 bases, with 15 bases sitting between them. The CDR3 sequence: CASSIDRLTDSQYF. As DNA, the CDR3 is TGTGCCAGTAGTATAGATCGACTCACGGACAGTCAGTACTTC.

This chain connects TRBV27 to TRBJ2-7; 16 bases match TRBD2. The CDR3 spans 16 residues. The germline V gene encodes CDR1 MNHEY and CDR2 SMNVEV (reference sequence). V shed 5 bases, J shed 5 bases, and the junction held 6 bases outside the gene matches. Written as DNA, the CDR3 is TGTGCCAGCAGTACCGGGACTAGCGGGAGGGGTAACGAGCAGTACTTC. Amino acids: CASSTGTSGRGNEQYF.

The V gene is TRBV19, the J gene TRBJ1-2; D uncertain. V lost 5 bases, J lost 4 bases, and 14 bases lay in between. Per the germline V gene, CDR1 is LNHDA and CDR2 is SQIVND (reference sequence). This CDR3 spans 14 amino acids. Written as DNA, the CDR3 is TGTGCCAGTAGTTGGTTTCCGGGTGTCTATGGCTACACCTTC. Protein product: CASSWFPGVYGYTF.